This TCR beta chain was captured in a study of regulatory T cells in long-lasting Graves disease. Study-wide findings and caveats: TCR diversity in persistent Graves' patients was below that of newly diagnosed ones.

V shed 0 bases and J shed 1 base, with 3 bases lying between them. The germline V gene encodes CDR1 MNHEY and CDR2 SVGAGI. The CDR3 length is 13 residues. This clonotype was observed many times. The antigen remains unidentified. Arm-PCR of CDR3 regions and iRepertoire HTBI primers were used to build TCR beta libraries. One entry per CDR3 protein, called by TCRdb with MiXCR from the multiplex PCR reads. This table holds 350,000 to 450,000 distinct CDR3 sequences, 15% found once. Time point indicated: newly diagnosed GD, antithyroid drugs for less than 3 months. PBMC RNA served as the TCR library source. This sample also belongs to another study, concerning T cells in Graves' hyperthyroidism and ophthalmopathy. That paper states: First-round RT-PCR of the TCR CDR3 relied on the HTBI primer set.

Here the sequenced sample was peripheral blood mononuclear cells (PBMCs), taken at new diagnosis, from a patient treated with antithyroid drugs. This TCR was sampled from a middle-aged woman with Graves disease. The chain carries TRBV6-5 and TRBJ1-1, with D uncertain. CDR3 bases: TGTGCCAGCAGTTACTCCGAGAACACTGAAGCTTTCTTT. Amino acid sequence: CASSYSENTEAFF.